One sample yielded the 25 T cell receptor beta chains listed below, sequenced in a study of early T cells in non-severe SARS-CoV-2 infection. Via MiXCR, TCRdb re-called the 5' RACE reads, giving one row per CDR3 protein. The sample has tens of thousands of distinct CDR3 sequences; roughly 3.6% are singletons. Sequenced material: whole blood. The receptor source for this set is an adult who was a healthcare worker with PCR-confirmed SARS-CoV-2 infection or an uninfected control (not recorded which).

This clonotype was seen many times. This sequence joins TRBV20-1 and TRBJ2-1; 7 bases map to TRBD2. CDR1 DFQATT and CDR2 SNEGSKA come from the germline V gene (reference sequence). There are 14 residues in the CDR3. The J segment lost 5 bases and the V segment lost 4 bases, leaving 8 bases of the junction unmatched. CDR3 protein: CSAKAGEGHNEQFF. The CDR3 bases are TGCAGTGCTAAGGCGGGAGAAGGTCACAATGAGCAGTTCTTC.

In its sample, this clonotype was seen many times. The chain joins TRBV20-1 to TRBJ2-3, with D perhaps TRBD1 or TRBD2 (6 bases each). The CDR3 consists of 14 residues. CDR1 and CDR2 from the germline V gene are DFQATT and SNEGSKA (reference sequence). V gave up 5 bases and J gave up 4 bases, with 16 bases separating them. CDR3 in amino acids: CSARRGASADTQYF. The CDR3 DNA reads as TGCAGTGCTCGAAGGGGGGCGTCAGCAGATACGCAGTATTTT.

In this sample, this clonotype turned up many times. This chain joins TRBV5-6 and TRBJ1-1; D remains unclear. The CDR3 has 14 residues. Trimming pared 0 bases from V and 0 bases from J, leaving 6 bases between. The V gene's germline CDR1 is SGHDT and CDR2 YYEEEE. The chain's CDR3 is CASSLGILNTEAFF. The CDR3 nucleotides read TGTGCCAGCAGCTTGGGAATTCTGAACACTGAAGCTTTCTTT. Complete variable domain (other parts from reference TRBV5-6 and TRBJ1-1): DAGVTQSPTHLIKTRGQQVTLRCSPKSGHDTVSWYQQALGQGPQFIFQYYEEEERQRGNFPDRFSGHQFPNYSSELNVNALLLGDSALYLCASSLGILNTEAFFGQGTRLTVV.

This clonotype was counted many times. The CDR3 DNA is TGTGCCAGCAGTTCACCATTGAACACCGGGGAGCTGTTTTTT. Its protein product is CASSSPLNTGELFF. The chain couples TRBV12-3 or TRBV12-4 to TRBJ2-2, with D uncertain. The CDR3 consists of 14 residues. The V gene lost 4 bases and the J gene lost 1 base, with 7 bases spanning the gap.

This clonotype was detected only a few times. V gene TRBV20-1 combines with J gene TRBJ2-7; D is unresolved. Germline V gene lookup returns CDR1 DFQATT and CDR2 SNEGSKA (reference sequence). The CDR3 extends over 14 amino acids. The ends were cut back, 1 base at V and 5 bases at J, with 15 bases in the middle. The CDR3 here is CSARVWAPENEQYF. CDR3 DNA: TGCAGTGCTAGAGTTTGGGCCCCGGAGAACGAGCAGTACTTC.

The DNA of the CDR3 is TGCGCCAGCAGCGTGGGACAGGGCTGGACCTATAATTCACCCCTCCACTTT. Translating gives CASSVGQGWTYNSPLHF. The chain links TRBV5-1 to TRBJ1-6; TRBD1 matches 9 bases. The CDR3 sequence is 17 residues long. Trimming cost V 4 bases and J 2 bases; bases outside gene matches: 7. Germline V gene sequence: CDR1 SGHRS, CDR2 YFSETQ.

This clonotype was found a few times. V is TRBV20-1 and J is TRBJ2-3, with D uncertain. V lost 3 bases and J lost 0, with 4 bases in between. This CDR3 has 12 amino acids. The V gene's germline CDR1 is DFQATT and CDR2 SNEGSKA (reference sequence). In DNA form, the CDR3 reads TGCAGTGCTAGCCTCAGCACAGATACGCAGTATTTT. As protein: CSASLSTDTQYF.

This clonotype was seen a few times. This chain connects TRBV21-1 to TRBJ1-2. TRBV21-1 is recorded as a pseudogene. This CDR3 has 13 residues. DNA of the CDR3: TGTGCCAGCAGCAATGTGGGCAACTATGGCTACACCTTC. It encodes CASSNVGNYGYTF.

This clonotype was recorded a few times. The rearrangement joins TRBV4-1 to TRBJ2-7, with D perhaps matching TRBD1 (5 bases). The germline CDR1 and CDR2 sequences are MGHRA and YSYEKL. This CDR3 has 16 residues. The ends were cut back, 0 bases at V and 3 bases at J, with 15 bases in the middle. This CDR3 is CASSQDFLQGGYEQYF. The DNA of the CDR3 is TGCGCCAGCAGCCAAGATTTCCTTCAGGGCGGCTACGAGCAGTACTTC.

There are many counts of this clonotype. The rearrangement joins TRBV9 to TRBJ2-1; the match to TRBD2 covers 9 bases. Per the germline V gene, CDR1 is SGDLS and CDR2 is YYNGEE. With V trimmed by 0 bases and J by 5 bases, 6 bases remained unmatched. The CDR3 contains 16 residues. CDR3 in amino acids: CASSVGGRVPDNEQFF. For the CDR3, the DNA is TGTGCCAGCAGCGTAGGCGGGAGGGTCCCGGACAATGAGCAGTTCTTC.

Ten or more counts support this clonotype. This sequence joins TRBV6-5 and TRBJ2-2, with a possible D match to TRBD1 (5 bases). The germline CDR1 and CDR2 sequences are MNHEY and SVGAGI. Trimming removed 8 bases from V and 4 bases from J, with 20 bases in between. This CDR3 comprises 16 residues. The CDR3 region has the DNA TGTGCCAGCGGCCGACAAGCAGGGCAGATCACCGGGGAGCTGTTTTTT. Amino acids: CASGRQAGQITGELFF.

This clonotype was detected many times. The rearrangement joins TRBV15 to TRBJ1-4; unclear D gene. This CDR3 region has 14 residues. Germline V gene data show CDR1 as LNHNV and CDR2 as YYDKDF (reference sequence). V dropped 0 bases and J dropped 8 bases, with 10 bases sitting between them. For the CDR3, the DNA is TGTGCCACCAGCAGAGATGGCGGTAGAGAAAAACTGTTTTTT. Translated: CATSRDGGREKLFF. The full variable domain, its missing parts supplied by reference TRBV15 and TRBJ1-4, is DAMVIQNPRYQVTQFGKPVTLSCSQTLNHNVMYWYQQKSSQAPKLLFHYYDKDFNNEADTPDNFQSRRPNTSFCFLDIRSPGLGDTAMYLCATSRDGGREKLFFGSGTQLSVL.

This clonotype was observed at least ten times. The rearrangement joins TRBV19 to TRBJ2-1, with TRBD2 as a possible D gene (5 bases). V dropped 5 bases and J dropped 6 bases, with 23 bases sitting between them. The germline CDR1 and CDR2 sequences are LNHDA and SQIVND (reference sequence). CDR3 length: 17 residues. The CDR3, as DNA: TGTGCCAGTAGTCTGTTAAAAGGGAGACAAAGAGGCAATGAGCAGTTCTTC. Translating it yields CASSLLKGRQRGNEQFF.

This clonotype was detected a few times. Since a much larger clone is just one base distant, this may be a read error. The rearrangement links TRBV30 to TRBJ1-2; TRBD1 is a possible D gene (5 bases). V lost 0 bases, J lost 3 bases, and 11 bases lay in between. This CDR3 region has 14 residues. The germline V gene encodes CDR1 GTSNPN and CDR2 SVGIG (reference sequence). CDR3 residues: CAWSVEQGHYGYTF. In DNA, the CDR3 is TGTGCCTGGAGTGTAGAGCAGGGCCACTATGGCTACACCTTC.

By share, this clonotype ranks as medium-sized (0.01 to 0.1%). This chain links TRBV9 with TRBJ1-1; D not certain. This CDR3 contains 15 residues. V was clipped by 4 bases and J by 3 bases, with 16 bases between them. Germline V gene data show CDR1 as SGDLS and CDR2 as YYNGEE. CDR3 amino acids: CASSLSPSRDTEAFF. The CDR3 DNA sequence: TGTGCCAGCAGCCTATCCCCCAGCCGAGACACTGAAGCTTTCTTT.

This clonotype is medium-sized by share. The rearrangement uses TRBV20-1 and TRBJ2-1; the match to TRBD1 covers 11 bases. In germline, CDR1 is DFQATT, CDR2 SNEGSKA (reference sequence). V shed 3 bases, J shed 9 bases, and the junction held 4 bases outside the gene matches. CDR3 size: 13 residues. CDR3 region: CSARDRGQGEQFF. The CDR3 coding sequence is TGCAGTGCTAGGGACAGGGGGCAGGGTGAGCAGTTCTTC.

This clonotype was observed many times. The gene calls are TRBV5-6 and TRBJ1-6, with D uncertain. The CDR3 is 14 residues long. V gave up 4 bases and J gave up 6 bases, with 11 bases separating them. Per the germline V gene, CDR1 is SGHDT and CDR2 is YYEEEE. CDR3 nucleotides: TGTGCCAGCAGCCGAGGCAGCCTTAATTCACCCCTCCACTTT. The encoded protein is CASSRGSLNSPLHF.

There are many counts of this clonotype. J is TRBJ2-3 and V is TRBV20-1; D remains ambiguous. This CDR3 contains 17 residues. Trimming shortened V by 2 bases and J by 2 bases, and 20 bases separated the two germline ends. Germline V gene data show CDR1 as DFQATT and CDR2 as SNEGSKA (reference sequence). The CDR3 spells CSARRFDSPANTDTQYF. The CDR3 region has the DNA TGCAGTGCTAGACGGTTTGATAGCCCCGCCAACACAGATACGCAGTATTTT.

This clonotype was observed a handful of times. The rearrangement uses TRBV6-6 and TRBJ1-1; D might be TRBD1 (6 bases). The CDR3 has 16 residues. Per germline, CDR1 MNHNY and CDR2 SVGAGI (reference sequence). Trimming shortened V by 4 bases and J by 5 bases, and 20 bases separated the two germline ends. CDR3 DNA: TGTGCCAGCAGTTCCCCCGGGGGGAGGGGGAATACTGAAGCTTTCTTT. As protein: CASSSPGGRGNTEAFF.

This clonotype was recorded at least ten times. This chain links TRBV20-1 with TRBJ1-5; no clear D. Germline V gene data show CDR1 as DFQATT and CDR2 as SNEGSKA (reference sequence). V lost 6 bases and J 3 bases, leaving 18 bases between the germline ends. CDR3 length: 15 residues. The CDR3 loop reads CSAGRSLGINQPQHF. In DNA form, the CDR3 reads TGCAGTGCGGGCAGGTCACTGGGGATCAATCAGCCCCAGCATTTT.

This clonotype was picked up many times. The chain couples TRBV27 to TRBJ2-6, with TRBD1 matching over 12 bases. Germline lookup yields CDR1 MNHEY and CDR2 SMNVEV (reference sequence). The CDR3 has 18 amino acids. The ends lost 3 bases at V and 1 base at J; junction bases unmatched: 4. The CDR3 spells CASSFRGQGASGANVLTF. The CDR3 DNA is TGTGCCAGCAGTTTTCGGGGACAGGGGGCGTCTGGGGCCAACGTCCTGACTTTC.

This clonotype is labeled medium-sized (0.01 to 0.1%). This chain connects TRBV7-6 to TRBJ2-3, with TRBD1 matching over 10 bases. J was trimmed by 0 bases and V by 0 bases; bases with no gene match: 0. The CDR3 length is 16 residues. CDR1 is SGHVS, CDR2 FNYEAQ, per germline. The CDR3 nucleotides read TGTGCCAGCAGCTTAGCGGGACAGGGGAGCACAGATACGCAGTATTTT. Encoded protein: CASSLAGQGSTDTQYF. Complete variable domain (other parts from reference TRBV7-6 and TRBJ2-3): GAGVSQSPRYKVTKRGQDVALRCDPISGHVSLYWYRQALGQGPEFLTYFNYEAQQDKSGLPNDRFSAERPEGSISTLTIQRTEQRDSAMYRCASSLAGQGSTDTQYFGPGTRLTVL.

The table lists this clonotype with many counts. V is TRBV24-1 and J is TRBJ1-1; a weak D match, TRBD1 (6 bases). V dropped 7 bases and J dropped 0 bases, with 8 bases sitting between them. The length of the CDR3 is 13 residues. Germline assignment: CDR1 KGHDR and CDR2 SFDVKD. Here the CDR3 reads CATRGQLNTEAFF. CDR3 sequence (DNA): TGTGCCACCAGAGGACAGTTGAACACTGAAGCTTTCTTT.

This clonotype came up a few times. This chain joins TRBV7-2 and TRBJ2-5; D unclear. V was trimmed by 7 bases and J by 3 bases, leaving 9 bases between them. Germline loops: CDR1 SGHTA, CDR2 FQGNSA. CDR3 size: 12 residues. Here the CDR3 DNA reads TGTGCCAGCAACCTACCTAAAGAGACCCAGTACTTC. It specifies CASNLPKETQYF.

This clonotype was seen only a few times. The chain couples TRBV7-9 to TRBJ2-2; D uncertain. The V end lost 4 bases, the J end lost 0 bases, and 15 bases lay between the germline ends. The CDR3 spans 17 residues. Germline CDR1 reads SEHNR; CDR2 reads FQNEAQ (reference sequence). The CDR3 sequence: CASSSSRRGPNTGELFF. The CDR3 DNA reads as TGTGCCAGCAGCTCTTCTAGGCGAGGCCCGAACACCGGGGAGCTGTTTTTT.